These 26 T cell receptor beta chains were all obtained from the same sample, sequenced in a study of CD8+ T cells in alopecia areata. Peripheral blood samples and lesional scalp punch biopsies were obtained from alopecia areata patients. Following extraction, RNA underwent reverse transcription to cDNA, which served as the sequencing template. Data came from immunoSEQ multiplex PCR; TCRdb stores just in-frame clones and leaves some out. The profile covers some 11,000 clones, with about 60% appearing a single time and around 15% taken by the ten largest. The material sequenced was skin. These receptors all stem from a human donor with alopecia areata.

V and J are TRBV19 and TRBJ2-2, with TRBD2 matching 11 bases. Per the germline V gene, CDR1 is LNHDA and CDR2 is SQIVND (reference sequence). The CDR3 loop spans 16 amino acids. The ends lost 3 bases at V and 3 bases at J; junction bases unmatched: 3. CDR3 nucleotide sequence: TGTGCCAGTAGTATCCGACTAGCGGGACACACCGGGGAGCTGTTTTTT. Its translation is CASSIRLAGHTGELFF.

This clone was seen a few times. The rearrangement links TRBV23-1 to TRBJ1-5; 10 positions agree with TRBD1. TRBV23-1 is an ORF, and what it does is uncertain. This CDR3 is built from 15 residues. Trimming at V came to 6 bases and at J to 4 bases, leaving 6 bases not matched to a gene. The CDR3 DNA reads TGCGCCAGCAGGGGGACAGGGGATAAAAATCAGCCCCAGCATTTT. This encodes CASRGTGDKNQPQHF.

This clone has a handful of counts. The V call is TRBV6-6, the J call TRBJ2-7, with D possibly being TRBD2 (6 bases). V was clipped by 4 bases and J by 2 bases, with 15 bases between them. Germline V gene sequence: CDR1 MNHNY, CDR2 SVGAGI (reference sequence). CDR3 length: 15 amino acids. CDR3 coding DNA: TGTGCCAGCAGTTCGCCCACTAGCCGCGCCTACGAGCAGTACTTC. The encoded protein is CASSSPTSRAYEQYF.

This clone was picked up one time. The V call is TRBV6-6, the J call TRBJ2-1; D might be TRBD1 (6 bases). The length of the CDR3 is 16 residues. The germline V and J ends were trimmed by 6 bases and 4 bases, with 19 bases remaining between them. From germline, CDR1 is MNHNY and CDR2 SVGAGI (reference sequence). In DNA, the CDR3 is TGTGCCAGCAGGCACCTGCCGGGACAAAGGTACAATGAGCAGTTCTTC. Encoded protein: CASRHLPGQRYNEQFF.

Comment on this clone: Compared with germline, one end of the junction differs, possibly owing to a read error. V usage is TRBV18 and J usage is TRBJ1-5; 7 bases map to TRBD1. This CDR3 region has 16 residues. The germline V gene encodes CDR1 KGHSH and CDR2 LQKENI. The CDR3 region is CTSSPPTGRGNQPQHF. CDR3 sequence (DNA): TGTACCAGCTCACCACCGACAGGGAGAGGCAATCAGCCCCAGCATTTT.

This clone was recorded once. V is TRBV30 and J is TRBJ2-6; D tentatively reads TRBD1 or TRBD2 (5 bases each). V lost 6 bases and J 0 bases, leaving 21 bases between the germline ends. There are 18 residues in the CDR3. CDR1 and CDR2 (germline): GTSNPN, SVGIG (reference sequence). The CDR3 DNA reads as TGTGCCTGTTCTACGGGACGCTTGCGCATCTCTGGGGCCAACGTCCTGACTTTC. Translated, it gives CACSTGRLRISGANVLTF.

The chain couples TRBV28 to TRBJ1-4; tentatively, D is TRBD1 (5 bases). The germline CDR1 and CDR2 sequences are MDHEN and SYDVKM. This CDR3 has 14 residues. The germline V and J ends were trimmed by 5 bases and 8 bases, with 15 bases remaining between them. As DNA, the CDR3 is TGTGCCAGCAGTCCCTCGGGACGCTACGAAAAACTGTTTTTT. Translated: CASSPSGRYEKLFF.

This chain joins TRBV4-1 and TRBJ2-4; D might be TRBD2 (6 bases). CDR3 size: 15 residues. Germline V lookup: CDR1 MGHRA, CDR2 YSYEKL. V shed 1 base and J shed 8 bases, with 15 bases lying between them. The CDR3 sequence is CASSQAGQGGDIQYF. Written as DNA, the CDR3 is TGCGCCAGCAGCCAAGCTGGCCAGGGAGGTGACATTCAGTACTTC.

This clone was recorded a few times. The chain employs TRBV7-9 and TRBJ2-5, with 9 bases that match TRBD2. This CDR3 region has 18 residues. CDR1 SEHNR and CDR2 FQNEAQ come from the germline V gene (reference sequence). Trimming at V came to 2 bases and at J to 3 bases, leaving 13 bases not matched to a gene. For the CDR3, the DNA is TGTGCCAGCAGCTTATTTAATCGGGCTAGCGGGACTAAAGAGACCCAGTACTTC. Its translation is CASSLFNRASGTKETQYF.

This sequence joins TRBV7-2 and TRBJ1-2; TRBD1 aligns across 10 bases. This CDR3 region has 16 residues. The V and J ends lost 3 bases and 7 bases, in that order; junction bases with no gene match: 11. The germline CDR1 and CDR2 sequences are SGHTA and FQGNSA. The CDR3 protein is CASSFLPGQGRSGYTF. CDR3 nucleotides: TGTGCCAGCAGCTTCCTACCGGGACAGGGGCGCTCTGGCTACACCTTC.

V usage is TRBV19 and J usage is TRBJ2-7; 10 nucleotides agree with TRBD1. The CDR3 has 14 amino acids. V shed 10 bases, J shed 6 bases, and the junction held 12 bases outside the gene matches. Per the germline V gene, CDR1 is LNHDA and CDR2 is SQIVND (reference sequence). The CDR3 bases are TGTGCCACTGCGTGGGGACAGGGGTCCGGCGAGCAGTACTTC. Translated, it gives CATAWGQGSGEQYF.

The chain joins TRBV5-1 to TRBJ1-4; the D gene is possibly TRBD1 (6 bases). The CDR3 contains 14 residues. V lost 1 base and J lost 4, with 8 bases in between. Germline lookup yields CDR1 SGHRS and CDR2 YFSETQ. CDR3 region: CASSLQGSNEKLFF. Here the CDR3 DNA reads TGCGCCAGCAGCTTGCAGGGGAGTAATGAAAAACTGTTTTTT.

This chain uses TRBV29-1 with TRBJ2-7, with a weak D call TRBD1 (6 bases). Per germline, CDR1 SQVTM and CDR2 ANQGSEA. V was trimmed by 1 base and J by 1 base, leaving 14 bases between them. CDR3 length: 15 amino acids. The CDR3, as DNA: TGCAGCGTTGAAGTAGAACGAGACAGGTCCTACGAGCAGTACTTC. Protein product: CSVEVERDRSYEQYF.

The genes are TRBV27 and TRBJ1-1; D remains ambiguous. Trimming shortened V by 0 bases and J by 5 bases, and 10 bases separated the two germline ends. This CDR3 contains 14 residues. The V gene's germline CDR1 is MNHEY and CDR2 SMNVEV (reference sequence). The CDR3 loop is CASSLSIRGTEAFF. The CDR3 DNA reads TGTGCCAGCAGTTTATCGATTCGAGGGACTGAAGCTTTCTTT.

The rearrangement uses TRBV6-5 and TRBJ1-6; D not certain. The CDR3 has 14 amino acids. Trimming pared 0 bases from V and 9 bases from J, leaving 9 bases between. Germline V gene data show CDR1 as MNHEY and CDR2 as SVGAGI. The CDR3 nucleotides are TGTGCCAGCAGTTACTCGACTGAGTTTTCACCCCTCCACTTT. Translating it yields CASSYSTEFSPLHF.

The chain is built from TRBV18 and TRBJ1-5; D is possibly TRBD1 (5 bases). V lost 2 bases to trimming and J lost 1 base, with 6 bases between them. The CDR3 contains 14 residues. Germline CDR1 is KGHSH and CDR2 is LQKENI. This CDR3 reads CASSPDSSNQPQHF. The CDR3 DNA sequence: TGTGCCAGCTCACCAGACAGCAGCAATCAGCCCCAGCATTTT.

The genes are TRBV5-7 and TRBJ2-3; unclear D gene. TRBV5-7 is placed among ORFs of uncertain function. Trimming took 0 bases from V and 6 from J, leaving 5 bases between them. The CDR3 totals 12 residues. CDR3 in amino acids: CASSLVSDTQYF. DNA for the CDR3: TGTGCCAGCAGCTTGGTATCCGATACGCAGTATTTT.

The chain uses TRBV7-2 and TRBJ2-7; 8 bases align to TRBD1. V shed 4 bases, J shed 3 bases, and the junction held 2 bases outside the gene matches. The CDR3 is made up of 13 amino acids. Germline V lookup: CDR1 SGHTA, CDR2 FQGNSA. The CDR3 DNA reads TGTGCCAGCAGCTGGGGACAGGACTACGAGCAGTACTTC. Its translation is CASSWGQDYEQYF. The full variable domain, completed using reference TRBV7-2 and TRBJ2-7, is GAGVSQSPSNKVTEKGKDVELRCDPISGHTALYWYRQSLGQGLEFLIYFQGNSAPDKSGLPSDRFSAERTGGSVSTLTIQRTQQEDSAVYLCASSWGQDYEQYFGPGTRLTVT.

The chain has TRBV2 and TRBJ2-7; 15 positions agree with TRBD2. CDR1 and CDR2 from the germline V gene are SNHLY and FYNNEI. Trimming cost V 6 bases and J 6 bases; bases outside gene matches: 9. The CDR3 consists of 16 residues. DNA for the CDR3: TGTGCCAGCAGCGAGGGACTAGCGGGAGGTGAAGTCGAGCAGTACTTC. This translates into CASSEGLAGGEVEQYF.

This rearrangement joins TRBV4-2 to TRBJ1-6; unclear D gene. The CDR3 spans 13 residues. The germline V gene has CDR1 LGHNA and CDR2 YNFKEQ. The germline V and J ends were trimmed by 8 bases and 4 bases, with 9 bases remaining between them. The CDR3: CASGPLYNSPLHF. Here the CDR3 DNA reads TGTGCCAGCGGACCGTTGTATAATTCACCCCTCCACTTT.

This clone was counted once. V gene TRBV4-1 combines with J gene TRBJ2-1, with D perhaps being TRBD1 or TRBD2 (5 bases each). CDR1 MGHRA and CDR2 YSYEKL come from the germline V gene. Deletions cut 0 bases from V and 4 bases from J, with 13 bases between. CDR3 length equals 16 residues. In DNA, the CDR3 is TGCGCCAGCAGCCAAGAGTACCGGGGACCATACAATGAGCAGTTCTTC. Translation gives CASSQEYRGPYNEQFF.

This rearrangement joins TRBV11-2 to TRBJ2-7; 16 positions agree with TRBD2. The germline V gene encodes CDR1 SGHAT and CDR2 FQNNGV. Losses at the gene ends were 6 bases for V and 2 bases for J; bases not matched to a gene: 10. The CDR3 totals 18 residues. Written as DNA, the CDR3 is TGTGCCAGCAGTCCGGGACTAGCGGGAGGGCCGGTTGCCTACGAGCAGTACTTC. Translation gives CASSPGLAGGPVAYEQYF.

The rearrangement links TRBV15 to TRBJ1-4; 10 nucleotides match TRBD1. J was trimmed by 6 bases and V by 3 bases; bases with no gene match: 4. The germline CDR1 and CDR2 sequences are LNHNV and YYDKDF (reference sequence). The CDR3 is 15 residues long. In nucleotides, the CDR3 is TGTGCCACCAGCAGGATGGACAGGGGGGATGAAAAACTGTTTTTT. Protein product: CATSRMDRGDEKLFF.

This clone came up a few times. J is TRBJ1-4 and V is TRBV29-1, with D uncertain. Germline CDR1 SQVTM, CDR2 ANQGSEA. With 0 bases removed from V and 0 bases from J, the gap between germline ends came to 8 bases. The CDR3 has 15 amino acids. DNA of the CDR3: TGCAGCGTTGAAGAACGGTCCCCAACTAATGAAAAACTGTTTTTT. Translated: CSVEERSPTNEKLFF.

The chain recombines TRBV19 with TRBJ2-7, with TRBD1 matching 8 bases. Germline CDR1 is LNHDA and CDR2 is SQIVND (reference sequence). The CDR3 consists of 14 residues. The junction had 4 bases not matched to a gene; V was cut back by 6 bases and J by 0 bases. The CDR3 reads CASSPTGGSYEQYF. As DNA, the CDR3 is TGTGCCAGTAGCCCTACAGGGGGCTCCTACGAGCAGTACTTC.

V gene TRBV25-1 combines with J gene TRBJ2-3, with no clear D. TRBJ1-5 explains the end of the DNA better; the J call may be wrong. The CDR3 contains 17 residues. Germline V CDR1 and CDR2: MGHDK, SYGVNS. CDR3: CASSEYPDWRPADTQHF. For the CDR3, the DNA is TGTGCCAGCAGTGAATATCCCGACTGGCGCCCGGCGGATACGCAGCATTTT.